The 10 T cell receptor beta chains given below trace back to one sample, sequenced in a study of blood T cell repertoires in COVID-19. Produced via immunoSEQ multiplex PCR; TCRdb's table is partial and in-frame only. The sample holds under 150,000 clones, 86% seen once. Sequenced: PBMCs or T cells enriched from blood (not recorded which). These receptors all come from a woman in her forties or fifties who had recovered from COVID-19.

The CDR3 region is CASSPMMSDTEAFF. CDR3 coding DNA: TGTGCCAGCTCACCGATGATGAGCGACACTGAAGCTTTCTTT. The genes are TRBV18 and TRBJ1-1; D remains unclear. The CDR3 has 14 residues. CDR1 and CDR2 (germline): KGHSH, LQKENI. Trimming removed 3 bases at V and 3 bases at J, with 11 bases between.

The V and J genes are TRBV11-2 and TRBJ1-2; D not resolved. This CDR3 comprises 12 residues. Trimming pared 2 bases from V and 4 bases from J, leaving 5 bases between. Germline CDR1 reads SGHAT; CDR2 reads FQNNGV. The CDR3 DNA is TGTGCCAGCAGCTTACAGATCTATGGCTACACCTTC. Residues: CASSLQIYGYTF.

The CDR3 region has the DNA TGTGCCAGCAGTGTTTCCTGGACTAGCGGGGGGGAACTCACAGATACGCAGTATTTT. It is translated as CASSVSWTSGGELTDTQYF. The rearrangement links TRBV2 to TRBJ2-3; 15 bases match TRBD2. Per the germline V gene, CDR1 is SNHLY and CDR2 is FYNNEI. This CDR3 spans 19 amino acids. Trimming removed 4 bases from V and 2 bases from J; junction bases left unmatched: 10.

The chain recombines TRBV5-4 with TRBJ1-2; 8 nucleotides align to TRBD1. The germline CDR1 and CDR2 sequences are SGHNT and YYREEE (reference sequence). This CDR3 region has 13 residues. Losses at the gene ends were 3 bases for V and 8 bases for J; bases not matched to a gene: 6. The CDR3, as DNA: TGTGCCAGCAGCTCGGACAGGGAGGAAGGCTACACCTTC. It encodes CASSSDREEGYTF.

The V call is TRBV6-5, the J call TRBJ1-2; D gene unclear. V lost 2 bases and J lost 7, with 5 bases in between. There are 11 residues in the CDR3. Per the germline V gene, CDR1 is MNHEY and CDR2 is SVGAGI. CDR3 sequence (DNA): TGTGCCAGCAGTTACGAGGGTGGCTACACCTTC. Translation gives CASSYEGGYTF.

The rearrangement joins TRBV19 to TRBJ1-1, with a possible D match to TRBD1 (6 bases). The CDR3 is 15 residues long. The V end lost 0 bases, the J end lost 4 bases, and 12 bases lay between the germline ends. Germline V lookup: CDR1 LNHDA, CDR2 SQIVND (reference sequence). The CDR3 region has the DNA TGTGCCAGTAGTATAGAGTATACAGGGAGCACTGAAGCTTTCTTT. Translated: CASSIEYTGSTEAFF.

This chain joins TRBV30 and TRBJ1-1; 8 nucleotides line up with TRBD1. V was clipped by 5 bases and J by 6 bases; unmatched bases: 8. The CDR3 spans 13 residues. Per germline, CDR1 GTSNPN and CDR2 SVGIG (reference sequence). CDR3 in amino acids: CAWDGGTGPEAFF. CDR3 nucleotide sequence: TGTGCCTGGGATGGGGGGACAGGCCCTGAAGCTTTCTTT.

The chain carries TRBV25-1 and TRBJ1-5; the D is unclear. The CDR3 loop spans 14 amino acids. Trimming stripped 2 bases from V and 7 bases from J, with 12 bases between. Per germline, CDR1 MGHDK and CDR2 SYGVNS. CDR3 residues: CASSEVGEGQPQHF. The CDR3 coding sequence is TGTGCCAGCAGTGAAGTCGGGGAGGGCCAGCCCCAGCATTTT.

V is TRBV14 and J is TRBJ2-7; a possible D gene is TRBD1 (6 bases). Germline loops: CDR1 SGHDN, CDR2 FVKESK. This CDR3 is 13 amino acids long. The V end lost 5 bases, the J end lost 0 bases, and 8 bases lay between the germline ends. The CDR3 sequence is CASSWDNSYEQYF. Here the CDR3 DNA reads TGTGCCAGCAGCTGGGACAACTCCTACGAGCAGTACTTC.

The chain uses TRBV11-3 and TRBJ2-4; 7 positions match TRBD1. The junction had 7 bases not matched to a gene; V was cut back by 6 bases and J by 2 bases. CDR1 is SGHNT and CDR2 is YENEEA in the germline V gene. This CDR3 region has 15 residues. CDR3 residues: CASSQRQGTKNIQYF. CDR3 nucleotides: TGTGCCAGCAGTCAACGACAGGGCACCAAAAACATTCAGTACTTC.